The 11 T cell receptor beta chains reported below all come from one sample, sequenced in a study of shared clonotypes between healthy human individuals (dated by TCRdb to the early 2020s). The receptor library was made with the immunoSEQ multiplex PCR assay. TCRdb holds this immuneACCESS table with in-frame rearrangements only. Some clones are missing; in checked studies, unresolved V genes explain under half, and the rest has no known cause. Recorded for this sample are 2.3 million or so clones; more than 80% of them occurred a single time. Under 0.45% of the sample comes from the top ten. Source material: naive CD4+ T cells from PBMCs. The intended sense of this specimen's cell subset or site label: CD45RA+ positively selected. Receptors originate from a man in his late teens or twenties in good health. Some clones in this sample may be carry-over from other donors' samples.

This clone occurred once. The V call is TRBV7-2, the J call TRBJ2-5, with a tentative D call TRBD2 (6 bases). Between the trimmed V and J ends, which lost 3 bases and 4 bases, there was a span of 9 bases. This CDR3 comprises 13 residues. Germline CDR1 and CDR2: SGHTA and FQGNSA. CDR3 DNA: TGTGCCAGCAGCTTCGGCGGGGTAGAGACCCAGTACTTC. Its translation is CASSFGGVETQYF.

This clone was seen only a few times. The rearrangement uses TRBV28 and TRBJ1-1, with D possibly being TRBD1 (5 bases). CDR1 is MDHEN, CDR2 SYDVKM, per germline. V lost 2 bases and J lost 11, with 12 bases in between. The CDR3 loop spans 12 amino acids. The CDR3 bases are TGTGCCAGCAGTTTAGGGGGACTCGGGGCTTTCTTT. This codes for CASSLGGLGAFF.

This chain joins TRBV28 and TRBJ2-5; 11 nucleotides align to TRBD2. This CDR3 spans 16 amino acids. Germline assignment: CDR1 MDHEN and CDR2 SYDVKM. V lost 4 bases, J lost 5 bases, and 9 bases stayed unmatched. The CDR3 loop reads CASSSPELAGEETQYF. The CDR3 coding sequence is TGTGCCAGCAGTTCGCCGGAACTAGCGGGAGAGGAGACCCAGTACTTC.

The chain recombines TRBV19 with TRBJ1-3; the D gene is possibly TRBD1 (5 bases). Trimming stripped 5 bases from V and 1 base from J, with 12 bases between. This CDR3 comprises 15 residues. From germline, CDR1 is LNHDA and CDR2 SQIVND (reference sequence). The DNA of the CDR3 is TGTGCCAGTAGTCCAGGGCAGGCTTCTGGAAACACCATATATTTT. Protein product: CASSPGQASGNTIYF.

This rearrangement joins TRBV28 to TRBJ1-2, with D uncertain. Trimming removed 2 bases at V and 5 bases at J, with 9 bases between. Germline lookup yields CDR1 MDHEN and CDR2 SYDVKM. This CDR3 spans 13 amino acids. This CDR3 is CASSLRWEYGYTF. CDR3 in DNA: TGTGCCAGCAGTTTAAGGTGGGAATATGGCTACACCTTC.

In its sample, this clone was seen once. This chain connects TRBV2 to TRBJ2-1, with D tentatively TRBD2 (6 bases). The CDR3 consists of 14 residues. Germline CDR1 is SNHLY and CDR2 is FYNNEI. Trimming took off 8 bases at V and 12 bases at J, with 23 bases between the two ends. CDR3 residues: CASRSERGPGVQFF. DNA of the CDR3: TGTGCCAGCCGCTCGGAGAGGGGACCGGGGGTGCAGTTCTTC. Full variable domain (rest looked up from reference TRBV2 and TRBJ2-1): EPEVTQTPSHQVTQMGQEVILRCVPISNHLYFYWYRQILGQKVEFLVSFYNNEISEKSEIFDDQFSVERPDGSNFTLKIRSTKLEDSAMYFCASRSERGPGVQFFGPGTRLTVL.

The rearrangement joins TRBV28 to TRBJ2-5; the D gene is possibly TRBD2 (6 bases). Germline assignment: CDR1 MDHEN and CDR2 SYDVKM. Trimming pared 11 bases from V and 2 bases from J, leaving 12 bases between. The CDR3 has 12 amino acids. This CDR3 reads CALGGPQETQYF. The CDR3 nucleotides read TGTGCCCTCGGGGGTCCGCAAGAGACCCAGTACTTC.

The CDR3 DNA follows: TGCAGCGTTGTCCGGGCGGCAACAGATACGCAGTATTTT. Amino acids: CSVVRAATDTQYF. The chain employs TRBV29-1 and TRBJ2-3; no reliable D call. There are 13 residues in the CDR3. Germline lookup yields CDR1 SQVTM and CDR2 ANQGSEA. V lost 4 bases, J lost 3 bases, and 11 bases lay in between.

The chain uses TRBV27 and TRBJ2-2; a weak D match, TRBD2 (6 bases). The germline gives CDR1 MNHEY, CDR2 SMNVEV (reference sequence). V was clipped by 5 bases and J by 7 bases, with 11 bases between them. The CDR3 contains 13 residues. The CDR3 spells CASSVREFGELFF. The CDR3 DNA sequence: TGTGCCAGCAGTGTTCGGGAGTTCGGGGAGCTGTTTTTT.

This chain uses TRBV28 with TRBJ2-1, with a weak D call TRBD1 (6 bases). CDR1 is MDHEN, CDR2 SYDVKM, per germline. CDR3 length: 15 amino acids. The V end lost 8 bases, the J end lost 8 bases, and 22 bases lay between the germline ends. Written as DNA, the CDR3 is TGTGCCAGCGGTCTTCCGGGACACCCTTTTGATGAGCAGTTCTTC. This encodes CASGLPGHPFDEQFF.

This clone was observed a single time. The DNA of the CDR3 is TGCGCCAGCAGCACACGACAGTATTCTGGGGCCAACGTCCTGACTTTC. Translating it yields CASSTRQYSGANVLTF. The chain employs TRBV5-1 and TRBJ2-6; the D gene is possibly TRBD1 (5 bases). Germline assignment: CDR1 SGHRS and CDR2 YFSETQ. This CDR3 is built from 16 residues. V was shortened by 4 bases and J by 1 base, with 12 bases between the two germline ends.